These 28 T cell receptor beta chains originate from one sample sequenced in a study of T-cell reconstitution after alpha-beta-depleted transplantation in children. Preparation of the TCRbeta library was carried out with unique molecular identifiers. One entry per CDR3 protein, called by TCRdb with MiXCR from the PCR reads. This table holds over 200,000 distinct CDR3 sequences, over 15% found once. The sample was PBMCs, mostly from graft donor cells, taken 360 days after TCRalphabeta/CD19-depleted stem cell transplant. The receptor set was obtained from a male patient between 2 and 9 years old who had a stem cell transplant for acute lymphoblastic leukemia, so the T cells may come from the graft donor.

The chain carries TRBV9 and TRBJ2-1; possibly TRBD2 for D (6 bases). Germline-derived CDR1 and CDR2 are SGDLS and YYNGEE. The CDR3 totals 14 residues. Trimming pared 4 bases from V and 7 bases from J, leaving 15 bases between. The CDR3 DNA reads TGTGCCAGCAGCTACTCCGGGACTTCAAATGAGCAGTTCTTC. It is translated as CASSYSGTSNEQFF.

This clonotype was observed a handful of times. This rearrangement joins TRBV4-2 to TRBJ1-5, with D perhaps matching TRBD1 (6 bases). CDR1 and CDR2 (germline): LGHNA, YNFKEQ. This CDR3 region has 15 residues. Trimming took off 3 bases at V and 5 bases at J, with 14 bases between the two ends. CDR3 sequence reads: CASSQDRDTYQPQHF. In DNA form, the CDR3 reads TGTGCCAGCAGCCAGGACCGGGACACCTATCAGCCCCAGCATTTT.

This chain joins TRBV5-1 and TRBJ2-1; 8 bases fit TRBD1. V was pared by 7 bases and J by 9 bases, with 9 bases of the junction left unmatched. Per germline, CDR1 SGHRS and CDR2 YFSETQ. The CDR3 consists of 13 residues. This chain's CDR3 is CASRGQEIGEQFF. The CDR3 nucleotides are TGCGCCAGCCGGGGACAGGAAATCGGTGAGCAGTTCTTC.

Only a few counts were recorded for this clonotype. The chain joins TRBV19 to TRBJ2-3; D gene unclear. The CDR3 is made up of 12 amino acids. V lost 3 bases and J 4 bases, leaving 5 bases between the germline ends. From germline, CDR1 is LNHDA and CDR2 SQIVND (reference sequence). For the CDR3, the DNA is TGTGCCAGTAGTATCAGCCCAGATACGCAGTATTTT. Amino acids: CASSISPDTQYF.

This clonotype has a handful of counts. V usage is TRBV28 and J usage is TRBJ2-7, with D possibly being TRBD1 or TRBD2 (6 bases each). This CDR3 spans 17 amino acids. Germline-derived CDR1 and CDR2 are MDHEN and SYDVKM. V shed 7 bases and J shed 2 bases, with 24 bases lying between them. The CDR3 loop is CASIPTPYGGHAYEQYF. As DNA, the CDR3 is TGTGCCAGCATACCGACCCCTTACGGGGGACATGCCTACGAGCAGTACTTC.

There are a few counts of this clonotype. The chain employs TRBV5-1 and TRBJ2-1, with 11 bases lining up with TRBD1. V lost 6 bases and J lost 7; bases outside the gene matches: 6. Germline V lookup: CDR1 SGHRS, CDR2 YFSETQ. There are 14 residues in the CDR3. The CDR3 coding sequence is TGCGCCAGCACGATCGGGACAGGGGGGAATGAGCAGTTCTTC. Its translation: CASTIGTGGNEQFF.

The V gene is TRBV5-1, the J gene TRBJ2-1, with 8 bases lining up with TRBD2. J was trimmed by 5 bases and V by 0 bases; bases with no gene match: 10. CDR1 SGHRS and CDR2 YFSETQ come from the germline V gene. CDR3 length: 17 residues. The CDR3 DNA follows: TGCGCCAGCAGCTTGGTCCCCCGCGGGGGGAGAGACAATGAGCAGTTCTTC. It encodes CASSLVPRGGRDNEQFF.

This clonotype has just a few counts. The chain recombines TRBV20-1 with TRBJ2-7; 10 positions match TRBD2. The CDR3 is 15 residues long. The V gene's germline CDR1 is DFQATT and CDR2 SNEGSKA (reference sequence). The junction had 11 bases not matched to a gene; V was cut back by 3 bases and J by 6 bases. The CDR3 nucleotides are TGCAGTGCTAGTGCACGTCTAGCGGGAGCCCTCGAGCAGTACTTC. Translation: CSASARLAGALEQYF.

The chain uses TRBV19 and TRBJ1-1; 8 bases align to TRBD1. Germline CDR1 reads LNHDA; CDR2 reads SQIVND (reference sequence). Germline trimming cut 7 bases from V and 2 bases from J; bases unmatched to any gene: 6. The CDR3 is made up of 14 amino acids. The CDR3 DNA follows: TGTGCCAGTACTCTACAGGGGGATAACACTGAAGCTTTCTTT. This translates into CASTLQGDNTEAFF.

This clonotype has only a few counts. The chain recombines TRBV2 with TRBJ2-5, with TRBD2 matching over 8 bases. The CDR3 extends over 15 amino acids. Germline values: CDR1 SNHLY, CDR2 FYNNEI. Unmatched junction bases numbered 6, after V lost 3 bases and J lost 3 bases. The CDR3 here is CASSDVLAVKETQYF. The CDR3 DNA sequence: TGTGCCAGCAGTGATGTACTAGCGGTAAAAGAGACCCAGTACTTC.

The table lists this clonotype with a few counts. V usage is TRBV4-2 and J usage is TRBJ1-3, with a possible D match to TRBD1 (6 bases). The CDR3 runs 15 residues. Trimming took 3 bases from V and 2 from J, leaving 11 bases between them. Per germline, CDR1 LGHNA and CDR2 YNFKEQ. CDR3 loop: CASSQRDIPGNTIYF. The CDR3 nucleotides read TGTGCCAGCAGCCAGAGGGACATCCCTGGAAACACCATATATTTT.

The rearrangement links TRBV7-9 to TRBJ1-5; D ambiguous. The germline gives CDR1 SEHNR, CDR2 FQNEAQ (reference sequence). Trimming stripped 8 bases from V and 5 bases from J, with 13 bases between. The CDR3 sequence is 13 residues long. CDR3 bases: TGTGCCAGCTCGGTGAGCATGGATCAGCCCCAGCATTTT. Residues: CASSVSMDQPQHF.

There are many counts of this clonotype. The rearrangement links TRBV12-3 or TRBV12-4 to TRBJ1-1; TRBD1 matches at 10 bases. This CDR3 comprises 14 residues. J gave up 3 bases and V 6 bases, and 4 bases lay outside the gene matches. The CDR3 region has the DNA TGTGCCAGCAGCCCCGGGACAGGGGACACTGAAGCTTTCTTT. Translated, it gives CASSPGTGDTEAFF.

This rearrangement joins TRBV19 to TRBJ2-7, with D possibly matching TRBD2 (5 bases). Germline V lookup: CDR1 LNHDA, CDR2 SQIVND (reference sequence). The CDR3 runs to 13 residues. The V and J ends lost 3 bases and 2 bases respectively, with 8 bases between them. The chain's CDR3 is CASSIYGTYEQYF. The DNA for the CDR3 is TGTGCCAGTAGTATTTACGGGACCTACGAGCAGTACTTC.

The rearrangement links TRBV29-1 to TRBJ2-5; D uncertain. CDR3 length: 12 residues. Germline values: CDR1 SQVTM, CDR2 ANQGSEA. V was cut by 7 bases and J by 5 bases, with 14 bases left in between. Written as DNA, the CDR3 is TGCAGCGCCGCTCAAAACCGGGAGACCCAGTACTTC. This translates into CSAAQNRETQYF.

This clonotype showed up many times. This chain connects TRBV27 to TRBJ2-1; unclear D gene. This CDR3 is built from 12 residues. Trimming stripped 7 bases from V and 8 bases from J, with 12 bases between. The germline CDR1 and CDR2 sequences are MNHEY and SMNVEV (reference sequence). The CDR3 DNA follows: TGTGCCAGCACCCACCATTCTGATGAGCAGTTCTTC. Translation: CASTHHSDEQFF.

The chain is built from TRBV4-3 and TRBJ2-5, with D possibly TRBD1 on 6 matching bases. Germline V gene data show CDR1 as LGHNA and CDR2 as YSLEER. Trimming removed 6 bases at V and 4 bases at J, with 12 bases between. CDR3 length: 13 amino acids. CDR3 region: CASSHRVRETQYF. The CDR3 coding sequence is TGCGCCAGCAGTCACAGGGTTCGAGAGACCCAGTACTTC.

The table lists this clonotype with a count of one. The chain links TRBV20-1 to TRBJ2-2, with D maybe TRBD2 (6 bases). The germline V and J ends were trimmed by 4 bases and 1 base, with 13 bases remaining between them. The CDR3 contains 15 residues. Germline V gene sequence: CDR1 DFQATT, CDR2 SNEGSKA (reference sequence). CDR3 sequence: CSAKAGTENTGELFF. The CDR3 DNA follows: TGCAGTGCTAAAGCCGGGACTGAGAACACCGGGGAGCTGTTTTTT.

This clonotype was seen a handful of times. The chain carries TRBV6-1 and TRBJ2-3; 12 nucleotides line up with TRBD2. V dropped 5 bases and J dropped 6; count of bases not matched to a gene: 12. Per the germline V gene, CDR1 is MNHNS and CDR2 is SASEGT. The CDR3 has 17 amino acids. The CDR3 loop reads CASSPQLAGGRHDTQYF. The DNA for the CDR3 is TGTGCCAGCAGTCCGCAACTAGCGGGGGGCCGTCATGATACGCAGTATTTT.

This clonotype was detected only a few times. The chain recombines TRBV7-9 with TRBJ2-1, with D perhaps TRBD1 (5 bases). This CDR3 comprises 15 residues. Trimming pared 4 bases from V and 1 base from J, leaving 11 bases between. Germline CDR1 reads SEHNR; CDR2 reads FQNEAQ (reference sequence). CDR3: CASSSTGGSYNEQFF. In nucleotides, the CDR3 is TGTGCCAGCAGCTCAACAGGTGGGTCCTACAATGAGCAGTTCTTC.

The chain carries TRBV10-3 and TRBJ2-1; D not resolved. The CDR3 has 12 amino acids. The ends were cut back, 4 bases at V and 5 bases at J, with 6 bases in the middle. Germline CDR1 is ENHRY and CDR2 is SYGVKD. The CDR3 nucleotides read TGTGCCATCAGTGCCGGGCACAATGAGCAGTTCTTC. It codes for CAISAGHNEQFF.

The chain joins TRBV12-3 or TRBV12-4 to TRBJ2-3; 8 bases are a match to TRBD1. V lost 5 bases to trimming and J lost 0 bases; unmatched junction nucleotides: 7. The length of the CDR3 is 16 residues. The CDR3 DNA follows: TGTGCCAGCAGTGTGACAGGGGCCTCTAGCACAGATACGCAGTATTTT. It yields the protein CASSVTGASSTDTQYF.

The DNA for the CDR3 is TGTGCCAGCAGGGGGGGACCTTACCTTTATGGCTACACCTTC. Its protein product is CASRGGPYLYGYTF. The chain recombines TRBV25-1 with TRBJ1-2, with D possibly TRBD1 on 5 matching bases. V was clipped by 6 bases and J by 5 bases, with 16 bases between them. The V gene's germline CDR1 is MGHDK and CDR2 SYGVNS. The CDR3 consists of 14 residues.

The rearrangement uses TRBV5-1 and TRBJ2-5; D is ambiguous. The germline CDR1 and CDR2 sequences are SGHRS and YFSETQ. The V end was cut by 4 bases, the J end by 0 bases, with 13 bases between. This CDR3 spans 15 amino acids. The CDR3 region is CASSRTLMDQETQYF. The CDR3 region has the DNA TGCGCCAGCAGCCGTACCCTTATGGACCAAGAGACCCAGTACTTC.

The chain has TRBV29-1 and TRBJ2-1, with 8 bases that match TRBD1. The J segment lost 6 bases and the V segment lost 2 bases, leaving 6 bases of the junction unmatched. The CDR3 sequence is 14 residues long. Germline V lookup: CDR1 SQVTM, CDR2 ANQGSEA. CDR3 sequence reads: CSVERGGQGNEQFF. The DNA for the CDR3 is TGCAGCGTTGAACGCGGAGGACAGGGCAATGAGCAGTTCTTC.

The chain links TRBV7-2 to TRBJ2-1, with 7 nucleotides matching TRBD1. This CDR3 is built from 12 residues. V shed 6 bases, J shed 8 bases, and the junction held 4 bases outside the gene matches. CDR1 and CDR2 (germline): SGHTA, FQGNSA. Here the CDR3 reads CASSRQGYEQFF. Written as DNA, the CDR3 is TGTGCCAGCAGTCGACAGGGCTATGAGCAGTTCTTC.

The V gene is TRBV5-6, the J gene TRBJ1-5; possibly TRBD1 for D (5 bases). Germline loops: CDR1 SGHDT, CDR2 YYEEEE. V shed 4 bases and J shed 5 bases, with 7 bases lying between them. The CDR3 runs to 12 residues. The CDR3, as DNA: TGTGCCAGCAGCGGGGGAGATCAGCCCCAGCATTTT. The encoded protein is CASSGGDQPQHF. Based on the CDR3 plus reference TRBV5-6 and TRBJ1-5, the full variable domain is DAGVTQSPTHLIKTRGQQVTLRCSPKSGHDTVSWYQQALGQGPQFIFQYYEEEERQRGNFPDRFSGHQFPNYSSELNVNALLLGDSALYLCASSGGDQPQHFGDGTRLSIL.

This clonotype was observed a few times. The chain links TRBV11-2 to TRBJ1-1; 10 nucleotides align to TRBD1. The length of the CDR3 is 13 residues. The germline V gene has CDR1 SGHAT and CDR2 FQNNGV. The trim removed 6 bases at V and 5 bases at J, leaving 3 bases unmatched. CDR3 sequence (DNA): TGTGCCAGCAGGGGACAGGGGCTTACTGAAGCTTTCTTT. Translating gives CASRGQGLTEAFF.